A selection of T cell receptor beta chains follows, all from one sample in a study of T cells in tumors after PD-1 blockade. Profiled with immunoSEQ multiplex PCR; TCRdb holds only in-frame clones, not every one. Among about 59,000 clones listed, roughly 77% were seen once. Sequenced material: PBMCs, taken before anti-PD-1 treatment. These receptors were collected from a human donor with basal cell carcinoma. Each CDR3 is given with its conserved first and last residue. D genes are given only for firm matches. Rows give clone size only sometimes, using once, few, many, or a class for an expanded clone.

j_call d_call v_call clone_size cdr3_aa cdr3_nt
TRBJ2-5 - TRBV14 - CASSQNRGRETQYF TGTGCCAGCAGCCAAAACCGGGGGAGGGAGACCCAGTACTTC
TRBJ2-1 - TRBV18 - CASSPPTRTVYNEQFF TGTGCCAGCTCACCACCAACCAGGACAGTCTACAATGAGCAGTTCTTC
TRBJ2-1 TRBD2 TRBV6-1 few CASSEIRRGGSSYNEQFF TGTGCCAGCAGTGAAATACGACGGGGGGGTAGCTCCTACAATGAGCAGTTCTTC
TRBJ1-2 TRBD1 TRBV4-2 few CASRRGTGGNYGYTF TGTGCCAGCAGACGTGGGACAGGGGGAAACTATGGCTACACCTTC
TRBJ1-1 - TRBV6-5 - CASSYSVAVKNTEAFF TGTGCCAGCAGTTACTCGGTGGCAGTGAAGAACACTGAAGCTTTCTTT
TRBJ2-1 - TRBV6-6 few CASSYQDSTNEQFF TGTGCCAGCAGTTACCAGGACTCCACAAATGAGCAGTTCTTC
TRBJ2-7 TRBD1 TRBV18 - CASSPPSGQGSDEQYF TGTGCCAGCTCACCACCGTCTGGACAGGGTAGCGACGAGCAGTACTTC
TRBJ2-3 TRBD2 TRBV10-2 - CASSDPGTSGGRDTQYF TGCGCCAGCAGTGACCCCGGGACTAGCGGGGGGCGAGATACGCAGTATTTT
TRBJ1-6 - TRBV2 few CASSARGSSYNSPLHF TGTGCCAGCAGTGCCCGGGGATCCTCCTATAATTCACCCCTCCACTTT
TRBJ1-2 - TRBV7-8 - CASSLVGRPNYGYTF TGTGCCAGCAGCTTAGTGGGCAGACCTAACTATGGCTACACCTTC
TRBJ1-1 - TRBV5-6 - CASSYGPVNTEAFF TGTGCCAGCAGCTACGGCCCGGTGAACACTGAAGCTTTCTTT
TRBJ1-6 - TRBV2 - CASSVRETGLNSPLHF TGTGCCAGCAGTGTGAGGGAAACAGGGCTGAATTCACCCCTCCACTTT
TRBJ2-5 TRBD2 TRBV12-3/TRBV12-4 - CASQFGGETQYF TGTGCCAGCCAGTTCGGGGGGGAGACCCAGTACTTC
TRBJ1-4 TRBD1 TRBV7-8 many CASRDSPSEANEKLFF TGTGCCAGCCGGGACAGTCCCTCGGAGGCTAATGAAAAACTGTTTTTT
TRBJ2-5 TRBD1 TRBV5-1 - CASSQRTGWEETQYF TGCGCCAGCAGTCAACGGACAGGTTGGGAAGAGACCCAGTACTTC
TRBJ2-2 - TRBV5-5 - CASSLLGSTDGKLFF TGTGCCAGCAGCTTGTTGGGGTCGACTGACGGGAAGCTGTTTTTT
TRBJ1-3 - TRBV7-7 once CASSLSGEDGNTIYF TGTGCTAGCAGCTTATCGGGGGAGGACGGAAACACCATATATTTT
TRBJ2-2 TRBD1 TRBV3-1/TRBV3-2 - CASSLRQGTGELFF TGTGCCAGCAGCCTCCGACAGGGCACCGGGGAGCTGTTTTTT
TRBJ1-1 - TRBV25-1 - CASSEFSEAFF TGTGCCAGCAGTGAATTTTCTGAAGCTTTCTTT
TRBJ2-3 - TRBV18 - CASSLQSTDTQYF TGTGCCAGCTCCCTACAAAGCACAGATACGCAGTATTTT
TRBJ2-7 - TRBV5-5 - CASSLGGTGPLYEQYF TGTGCCAGCAGCTTGGGAGGCACAGGACCCCTCTACGAGCAGTACTTC
TRBJ1-2 TRBD1 TRBV5-6 - CASSWSGQGNYYGYTF TGTGCCAGCAGCTGGTCTGGACAGGGAAATTACTATGGCTACACCTTC